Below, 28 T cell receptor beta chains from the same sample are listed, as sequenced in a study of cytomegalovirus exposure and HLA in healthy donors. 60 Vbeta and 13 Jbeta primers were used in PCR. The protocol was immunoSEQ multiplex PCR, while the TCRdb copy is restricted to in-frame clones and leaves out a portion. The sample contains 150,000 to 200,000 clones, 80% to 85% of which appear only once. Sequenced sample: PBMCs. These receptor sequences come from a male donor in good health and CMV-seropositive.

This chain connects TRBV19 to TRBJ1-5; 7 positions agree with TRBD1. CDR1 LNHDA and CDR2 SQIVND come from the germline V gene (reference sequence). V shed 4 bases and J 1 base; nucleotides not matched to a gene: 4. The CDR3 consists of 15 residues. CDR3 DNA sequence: TGTGCCAGTAGTACGTCAGGGGGAAGCAATCAGCCCCAGCATTTT. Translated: CASSTSGGSNQPQHF.

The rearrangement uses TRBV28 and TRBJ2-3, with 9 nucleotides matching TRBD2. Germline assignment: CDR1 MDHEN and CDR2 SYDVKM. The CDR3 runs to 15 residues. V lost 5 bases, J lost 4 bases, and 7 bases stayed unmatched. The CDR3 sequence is CASSTGTSSPDTQYF. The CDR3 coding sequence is TGTGCCAGCAGTACCGGGACTAGCAGCCCAGATACGCAGTATTTT.

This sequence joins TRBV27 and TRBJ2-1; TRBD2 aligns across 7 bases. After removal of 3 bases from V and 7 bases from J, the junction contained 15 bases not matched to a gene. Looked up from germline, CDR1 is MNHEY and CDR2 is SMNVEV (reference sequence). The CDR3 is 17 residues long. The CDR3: CASSLDPPAGVRNEQFF. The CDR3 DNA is TGTGCCAGCAGTTTGGACCCTCCCGCGGGAGTAAGAAATGAGCAGTTCTTC.

The CDR3 sequence: CATSRDRSGGGEKLFF. CDR3 DNA: TGTGCCACCAGCAGAGATCGTTCGGGAGGCGGTGAAAAACTGTTTTTT. The rearrangement uses TRBV15 and TRBJ1-4; D remains unclear. V lost 0 bases to trimming and J lost 7 bases, with 15 bases between them. Looked up from germline, CDR1 is LNHNV and CDR2 is YYDKDF (reference sequence). The CDR3 spans 16 residues.

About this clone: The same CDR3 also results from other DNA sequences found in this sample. The CDR3 coding sequence is TGTGCCAGCAGCGTCGGACTAGCGGGTAGCTACGAGCAGTACTTC. Amino acid sequence: CASSVGLAGSYEQYF. This chain uses TRBV9 with TRBJ2-7, with 11 bases aligning to TRBD2. CDR1 and CDR2 (germline): SGDLS, YYNGEE. This CDR3 is 15 amino acids long. The trim removed 2 bases at V and 3 bases at J, leaving 4 bases unmatched.

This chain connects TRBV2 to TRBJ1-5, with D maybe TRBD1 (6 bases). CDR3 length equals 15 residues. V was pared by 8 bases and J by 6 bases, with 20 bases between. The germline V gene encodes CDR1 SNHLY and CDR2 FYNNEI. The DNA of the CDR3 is TGTGCCAGCCGAGTTCGAGGGGGAGACGGTCAGCCCCAGCATTTT. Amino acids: CASRVRGGDGQPQHF. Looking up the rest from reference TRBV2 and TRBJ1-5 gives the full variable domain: EPEVTQTPSHQVTQMGQEVILRCVPISNHLYFYWYRQILGQKVEFLVSFYNNEISEKSEIFDDQFSVERPDGSNFTLKIRSTKLEDSAMYFCASRVRGGDGQPQHFGDGTRLSIL.

CDR3 sequence (DNA): TGTGCCAGCGCCCCACAAGGGGGCTTGCGTGGCTACACCTTC. Translated, it gives CASAPQGGLRGYTF. This chain connects TRBV6-5 to TRBJ1-2; 7 nucleotides match TRBD1. Trimming removed 8 bases from V and 7 bases from J; junction bases left unmatched: 13. In germline, CDR1 is MNHEY, CDR2 SVGAGI. CDR3 length equals 14 residues.

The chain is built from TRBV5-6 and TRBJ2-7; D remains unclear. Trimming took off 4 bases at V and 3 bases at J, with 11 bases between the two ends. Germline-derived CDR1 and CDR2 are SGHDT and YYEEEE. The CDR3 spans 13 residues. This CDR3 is CASSTTLIYEQYF. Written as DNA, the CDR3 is TGTGCCAGCAGCACCACTCTTATCTACGAGCAGTACTTC. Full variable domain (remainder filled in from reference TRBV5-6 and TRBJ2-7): DAGVTQSPTHLIKTRGQQVTLRCSPKSGHDTVSWYQQALGQGPQFIFQYYEEEERQRGNFPDRFSGHQFPNYSSELNVNALLLGDSALYLCASSTTLIYEQYFGPGTRLTVT.

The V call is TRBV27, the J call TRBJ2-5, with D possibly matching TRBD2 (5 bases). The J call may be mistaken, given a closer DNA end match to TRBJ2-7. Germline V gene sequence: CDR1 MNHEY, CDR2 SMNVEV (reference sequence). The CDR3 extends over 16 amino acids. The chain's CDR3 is CASSFLLGLPSYEQYF. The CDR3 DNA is TGTGCCAGCAGTTTCCTCCTCGGACTCCCCTCCTACGAGCAGTACTTC.

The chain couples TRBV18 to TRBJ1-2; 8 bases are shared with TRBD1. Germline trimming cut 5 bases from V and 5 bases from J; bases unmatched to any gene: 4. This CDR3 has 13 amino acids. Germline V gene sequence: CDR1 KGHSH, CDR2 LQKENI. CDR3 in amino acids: CASSADRAYGYTF. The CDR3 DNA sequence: TGTGCCAGCTCAGCGGACAGGGCATATGGCTACACCTTC.

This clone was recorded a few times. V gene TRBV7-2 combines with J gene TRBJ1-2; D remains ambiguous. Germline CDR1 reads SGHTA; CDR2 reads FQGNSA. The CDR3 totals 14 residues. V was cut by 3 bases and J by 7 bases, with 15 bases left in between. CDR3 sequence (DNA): TGTGCCAGCAGCTTTGCTTCCTGGCGAGGTGGCTACACCTTC. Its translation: CASSFASWRGGYTF. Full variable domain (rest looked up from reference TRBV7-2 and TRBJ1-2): GAGVSQSPSNKVTEKGKDVELRCDPISGHTALYWYRQSLGQGLEFLIYFQGNSAPDKSGLPSDRFSAERTGGSVSTLTIQRTQQEDSAVYLCASSFASWRGGYTFGSGTRLTVV.

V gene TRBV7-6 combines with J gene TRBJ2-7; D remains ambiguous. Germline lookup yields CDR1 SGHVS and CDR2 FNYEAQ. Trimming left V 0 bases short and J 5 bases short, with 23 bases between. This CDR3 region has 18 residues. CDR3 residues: CASSLAALPSLAVDEQYF. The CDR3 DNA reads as TGTGCCAGCAGCTTAGCCGCTTTACCCAGTTTGGCCGTCGACGAGCAGTACTTC.

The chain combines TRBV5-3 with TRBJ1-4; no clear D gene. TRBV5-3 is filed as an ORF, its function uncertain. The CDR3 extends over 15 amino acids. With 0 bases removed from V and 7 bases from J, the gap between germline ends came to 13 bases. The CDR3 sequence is CARSLVEPSGEKLFF. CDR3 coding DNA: TGTGCCAGAAGCTTGGTTGAGCCATCGGGTGAAAAACTGTTTTTT.

In DNA form, the CDR3 reads TGTGCCAGCAGCTTAGCCCCGGGGTTTAGGAGCAATCAGCCCCAGCATTTT. Encoded protein: CASSLAPGFRSNQPQHF. The J gene is TRBJ1-5, the V gene TRBV7-2; D call uncertain. Germline V gene lookup returns CDR1 SGHTA and CDR2 FQGNSA. This CDR3 contains 17 residues. V was shortened by 0 bases and J by 1 base, with 13 bases between the two germline ends.

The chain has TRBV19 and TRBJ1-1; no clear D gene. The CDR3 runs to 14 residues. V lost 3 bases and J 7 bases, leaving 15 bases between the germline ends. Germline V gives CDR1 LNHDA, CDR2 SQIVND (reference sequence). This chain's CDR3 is CASSIFPRQDEAFF. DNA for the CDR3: TGTGCCAGTAGTATTTTCCCCCGGCAGGATGAAGCTTTCTTT.

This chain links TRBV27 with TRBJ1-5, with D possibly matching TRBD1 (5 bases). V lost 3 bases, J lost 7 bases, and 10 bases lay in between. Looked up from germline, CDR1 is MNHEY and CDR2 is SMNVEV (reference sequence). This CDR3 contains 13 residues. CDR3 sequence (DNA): TGTGCCAGCAGTTTCCGGGGGAAGCAGCCCCAGCATTTT. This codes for CASSFRGKQPQHF.

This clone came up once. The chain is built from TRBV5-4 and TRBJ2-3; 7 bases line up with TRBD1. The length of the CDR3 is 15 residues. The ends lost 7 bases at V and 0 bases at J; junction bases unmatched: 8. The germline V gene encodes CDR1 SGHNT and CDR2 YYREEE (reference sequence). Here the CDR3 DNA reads TGTGCCAGCGGAGGTAGGGGGCTTAGCACAGATACGCAGTATTTT. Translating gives CASGGRGLSTDTQYF.

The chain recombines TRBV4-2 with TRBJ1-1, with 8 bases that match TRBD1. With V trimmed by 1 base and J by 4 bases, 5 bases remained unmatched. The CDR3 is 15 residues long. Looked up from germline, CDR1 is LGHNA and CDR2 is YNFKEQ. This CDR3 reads CASSQGQGAGTEAFF. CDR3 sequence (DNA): TGTGCCAGCAGCCAAGGGCAGGGGGCCGGCACTGAAGCTTTCTTT.

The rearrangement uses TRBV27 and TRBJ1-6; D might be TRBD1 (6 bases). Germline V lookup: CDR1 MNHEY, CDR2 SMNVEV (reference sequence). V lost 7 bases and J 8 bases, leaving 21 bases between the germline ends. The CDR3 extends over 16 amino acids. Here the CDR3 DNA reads TGTGCCAGCAAACCCCAACAGGGCCTGGGAGATTCACCCCTCCACTTT. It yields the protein CASKPQQGLGDSPLHF.

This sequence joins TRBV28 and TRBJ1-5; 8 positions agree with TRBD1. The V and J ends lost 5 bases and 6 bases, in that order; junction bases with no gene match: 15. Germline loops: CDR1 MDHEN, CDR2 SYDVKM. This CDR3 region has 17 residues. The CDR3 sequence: CASSPLWAGGTGQPQHF. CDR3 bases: TGTGCCAGCAGTCCCCTTTGGGCAGGGGGCACGGGTCAGCCCCAGCATTTT. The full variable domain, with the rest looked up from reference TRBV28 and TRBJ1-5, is DVKVTQSSRYLVKRTGEKVFLECVQDMDHENMFWYRQDPGLGLRLIYFSYDVKMKEKGDIPEGYSVSREKKERFSLILESASTNQTSMYLCASSPLWAGGTGQPQHFGDGTRLSIL.

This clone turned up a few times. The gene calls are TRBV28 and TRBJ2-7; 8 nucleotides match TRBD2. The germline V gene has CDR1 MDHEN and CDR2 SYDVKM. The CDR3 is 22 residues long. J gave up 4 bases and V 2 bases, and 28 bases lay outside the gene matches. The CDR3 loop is CASSLKIGGAGGPIILQYEQYF. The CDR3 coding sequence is TGTGCCAGCAGTTTAAAGATTGGGGGCGCGGGAGGCCCAATTATCCTACAGTACGAGCAGTACTTC.

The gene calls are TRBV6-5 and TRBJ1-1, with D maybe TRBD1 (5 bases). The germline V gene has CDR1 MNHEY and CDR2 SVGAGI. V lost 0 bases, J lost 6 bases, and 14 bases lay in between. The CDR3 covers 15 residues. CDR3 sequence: CASSYSGVGPAEAFF. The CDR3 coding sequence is TGTGCCAGCAGTTACTCGGGCGTGGGGCCAGCTGAAGCTTTCTTT.

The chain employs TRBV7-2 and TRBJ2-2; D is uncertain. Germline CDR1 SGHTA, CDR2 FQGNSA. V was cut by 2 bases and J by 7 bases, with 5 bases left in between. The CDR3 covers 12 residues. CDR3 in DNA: TGTGCCAGCAGCTTAAGAGGCGGGGAGCTGTTTTTT. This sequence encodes CASSLRGGELFF.

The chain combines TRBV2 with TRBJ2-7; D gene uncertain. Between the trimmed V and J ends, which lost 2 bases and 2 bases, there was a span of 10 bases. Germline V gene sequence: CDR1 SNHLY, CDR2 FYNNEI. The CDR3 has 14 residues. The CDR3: CASSEWSEAYEQYF. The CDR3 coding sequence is TGTGCCAGCAGTGAATGGAGTGAGGCCTACGAGCAGTACTTC. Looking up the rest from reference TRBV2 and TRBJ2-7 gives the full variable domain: EPEVTQTPSHQVTQMGQEVILRCVPISNHLYFYWYRQILGQKVEFLVSFYNNEISEKSEIFDDQFSVERPDGSNFTLKIRSTKLEDSAMYFCASSEWSEAYEQYFGPGTRLTVT.

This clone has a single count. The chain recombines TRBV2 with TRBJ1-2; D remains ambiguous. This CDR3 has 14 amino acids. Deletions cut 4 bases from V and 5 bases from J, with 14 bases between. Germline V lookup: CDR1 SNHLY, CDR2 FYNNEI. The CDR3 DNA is TGTGCCAGCAGTGCAGAGGGTTGGGGATATGGCTACACCTTC. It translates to CASSAEGWGYGYTF.

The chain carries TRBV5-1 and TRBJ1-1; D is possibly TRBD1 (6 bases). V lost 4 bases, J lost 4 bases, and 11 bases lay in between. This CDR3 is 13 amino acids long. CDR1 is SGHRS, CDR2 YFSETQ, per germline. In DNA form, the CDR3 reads TGCGCCAGCAGCGAAACAGGGATCACTGAAGCTTTCTTT. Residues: CASSETGITEAFF.

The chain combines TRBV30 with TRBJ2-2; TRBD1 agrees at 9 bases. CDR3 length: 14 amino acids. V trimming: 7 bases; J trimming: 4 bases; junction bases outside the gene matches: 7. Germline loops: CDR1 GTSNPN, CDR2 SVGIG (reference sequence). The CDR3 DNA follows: TGTGCCTCCACGACAGGGGGTATCACCGGGGAGCTGTTTTTT. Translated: CASTTGGITGELFF.

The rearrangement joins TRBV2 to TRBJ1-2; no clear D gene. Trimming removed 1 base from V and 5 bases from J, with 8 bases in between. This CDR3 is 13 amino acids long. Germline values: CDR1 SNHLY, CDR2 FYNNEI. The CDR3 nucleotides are TGTGCCAGCAGTGAAGGGCTCAAATATGGCTACACCTTC. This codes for CASSEGLKYGYTF.